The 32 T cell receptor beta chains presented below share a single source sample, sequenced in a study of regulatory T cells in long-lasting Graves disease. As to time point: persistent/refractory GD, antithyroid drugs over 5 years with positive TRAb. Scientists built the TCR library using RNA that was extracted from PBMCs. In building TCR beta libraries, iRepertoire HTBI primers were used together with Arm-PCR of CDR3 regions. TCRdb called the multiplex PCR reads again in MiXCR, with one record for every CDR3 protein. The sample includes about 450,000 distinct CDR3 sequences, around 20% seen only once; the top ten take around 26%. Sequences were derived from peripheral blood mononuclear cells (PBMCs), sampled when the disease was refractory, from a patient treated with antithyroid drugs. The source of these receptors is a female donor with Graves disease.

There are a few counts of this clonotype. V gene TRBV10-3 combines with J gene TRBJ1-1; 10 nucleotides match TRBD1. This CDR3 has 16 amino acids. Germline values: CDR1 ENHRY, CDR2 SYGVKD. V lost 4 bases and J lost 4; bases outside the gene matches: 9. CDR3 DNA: TGTGCCATCAGTGGAAATTCAAGGACAGGGGGCACTGAAGCTTTCTTT. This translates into CAISGNSRTGGTEAFF.

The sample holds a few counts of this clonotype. The CDR3 nucleotides are TGTGCCATCAGTGAGGTCTCAATGATAGGGCATGAAAAACTGTTTTTT. Its translation is CAISEVSMIGHEKLFF. This chain connects TRBV10-3 to TRBJ1-4; D remains ambiguous. Germline lookup yields CDR1 ENHRY and CDR2 SYGVKD. The V gene lost 2 bases and the J gene lost 6 bases, with 16 bases spanning the gap. The CDR3 contains 16 residues.

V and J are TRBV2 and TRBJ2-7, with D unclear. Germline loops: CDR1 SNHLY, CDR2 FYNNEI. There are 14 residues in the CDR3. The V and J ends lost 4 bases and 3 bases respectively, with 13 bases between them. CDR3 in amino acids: CASSGDNSLYEQYF. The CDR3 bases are TGTGCCAGCAGTGGGGATAATAGCCTCTACGAGCAGTACTTC.

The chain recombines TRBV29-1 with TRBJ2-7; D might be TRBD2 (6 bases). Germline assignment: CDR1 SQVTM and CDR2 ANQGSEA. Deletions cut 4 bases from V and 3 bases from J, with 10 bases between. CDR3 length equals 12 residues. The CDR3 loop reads CSVVAGNYEQYF. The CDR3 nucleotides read TGCAGCGTTGTGGCGGGGAACTACGAGCAGTACTTC.

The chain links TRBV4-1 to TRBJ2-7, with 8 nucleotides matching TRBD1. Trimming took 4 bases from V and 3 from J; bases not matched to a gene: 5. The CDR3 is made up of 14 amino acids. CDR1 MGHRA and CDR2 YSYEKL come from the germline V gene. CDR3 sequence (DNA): TGCGCCAGCAGCCGCCCAGGGGGCGACTACGAGCAGTACTTC. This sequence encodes CASSRPGGDYEQYF.

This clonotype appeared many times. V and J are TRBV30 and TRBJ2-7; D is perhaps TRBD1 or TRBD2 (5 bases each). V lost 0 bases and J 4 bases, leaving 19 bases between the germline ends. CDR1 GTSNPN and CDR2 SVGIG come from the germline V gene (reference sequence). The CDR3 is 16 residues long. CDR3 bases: TGTGCCTGGAGTGTACCCGTCCAGGGAGAGATTTACGAGCAGTACTTC. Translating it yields CAWSVPVQGEIYEQYF.

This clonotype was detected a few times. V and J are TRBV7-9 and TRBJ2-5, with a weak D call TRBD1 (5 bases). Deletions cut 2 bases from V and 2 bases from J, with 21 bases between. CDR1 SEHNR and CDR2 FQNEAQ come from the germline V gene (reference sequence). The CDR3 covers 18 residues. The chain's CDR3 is CASSLSVQGGKGQETQYF. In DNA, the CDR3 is TGTGCCAGCAGCTTAAGTGTCCAGGGTGGAAAGGGTCAAGAGACCCAGTACTTC.

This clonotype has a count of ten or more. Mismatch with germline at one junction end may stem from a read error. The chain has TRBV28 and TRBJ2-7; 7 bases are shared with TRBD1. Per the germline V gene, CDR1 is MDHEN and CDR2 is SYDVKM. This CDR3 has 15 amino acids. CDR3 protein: CASSSLTGISSEQYF. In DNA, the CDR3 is TGTGCCAGCAGTTCGTTGACAGGGATCTCCTCCGAGCAGTACTTC.

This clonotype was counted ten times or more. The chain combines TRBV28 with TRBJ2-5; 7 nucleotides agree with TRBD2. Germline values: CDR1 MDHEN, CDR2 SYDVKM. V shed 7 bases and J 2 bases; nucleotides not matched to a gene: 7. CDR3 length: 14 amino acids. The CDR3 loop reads CASTESGAQETQYF. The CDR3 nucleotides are TGTGCCAGCACCGAAAGCGGGGCTCAAGAGACCCAGTACTTC.

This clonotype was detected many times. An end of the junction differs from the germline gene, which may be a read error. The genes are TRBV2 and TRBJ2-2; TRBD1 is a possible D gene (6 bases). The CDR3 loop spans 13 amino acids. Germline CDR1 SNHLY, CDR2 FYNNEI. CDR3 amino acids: CASRTENTGELFF. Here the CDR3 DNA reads TGCGCCAGCAGGACAGAGAACACCGGGGAGCTGTTTTTT.

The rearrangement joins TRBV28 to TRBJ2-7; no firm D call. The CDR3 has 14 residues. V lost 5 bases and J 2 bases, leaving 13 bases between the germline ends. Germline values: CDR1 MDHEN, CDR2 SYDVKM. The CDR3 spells CASSPLGIAYEQYF. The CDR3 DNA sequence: TGTGCCAGCAGTCCCCTCGGTATAGCCTACGAGCAGTACTTC.

The CDR3 DNA sequence: TGCGCCAGCAGCCGATATTCCCGGGAGACCCAGTACTTC. It translates to CASSRYSRETQYF. The V call is TRBV5-1, the J call TRBJ2-5; no clear D. Germline V gene data show CDR1 as SGHRS and CDR2 as YFSETQ. The CDR3 length is 13 residues. V was trimmed by 4 bases and J by 5 bases, leaving 12 bases between them.

The CDR3 bases are TGTGCCAGCAGCCGGGACACCTTCTATGGCTACACCTTC. Translation: CASSRDTFYGYTF. J is TRBJ1-2 and V is TRBV6-1, with D tentatively TRBD1 (6 bases). CDR1 is MNHNS, CDR2 SASEGT, per germline. The CDR3 spans 13 residues. Trimming stripped 6 bases from V and 4 bases from J, with 12 bases between.

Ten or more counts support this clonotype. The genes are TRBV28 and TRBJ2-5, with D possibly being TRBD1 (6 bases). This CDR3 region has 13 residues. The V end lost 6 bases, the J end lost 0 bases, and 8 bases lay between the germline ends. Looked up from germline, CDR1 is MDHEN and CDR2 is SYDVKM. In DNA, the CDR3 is TGTGCCAGCAGGGGACATCACCAAGAGACCCAGTACTTC. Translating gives CASRGHHQETQYF.

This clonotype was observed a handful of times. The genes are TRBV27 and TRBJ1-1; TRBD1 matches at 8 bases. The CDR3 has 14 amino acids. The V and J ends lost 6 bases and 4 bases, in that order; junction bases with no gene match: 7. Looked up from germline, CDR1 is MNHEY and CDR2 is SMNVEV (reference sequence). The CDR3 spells CASRLTGGVTEAFF. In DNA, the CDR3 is TGTGCCAGCAGACTAACAGGGGGGGTCACTGAAGCTTTCTTT.

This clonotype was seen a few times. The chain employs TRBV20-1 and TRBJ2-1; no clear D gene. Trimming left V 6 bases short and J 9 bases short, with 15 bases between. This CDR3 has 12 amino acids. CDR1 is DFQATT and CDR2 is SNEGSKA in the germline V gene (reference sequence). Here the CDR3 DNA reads TGCAGTGCCAAGGACGTAATCAGTGAGCAGTTCTTC. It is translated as CSAKDVISEQFF.

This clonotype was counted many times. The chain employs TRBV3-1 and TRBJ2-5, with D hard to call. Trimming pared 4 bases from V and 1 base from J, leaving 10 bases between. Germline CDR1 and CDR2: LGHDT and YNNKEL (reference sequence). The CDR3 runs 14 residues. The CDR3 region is CASSPTHFQETQYF. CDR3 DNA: TGTGCCAGCAGCCCGACGCACTTCCAAGAGACCCAGTACTTC.

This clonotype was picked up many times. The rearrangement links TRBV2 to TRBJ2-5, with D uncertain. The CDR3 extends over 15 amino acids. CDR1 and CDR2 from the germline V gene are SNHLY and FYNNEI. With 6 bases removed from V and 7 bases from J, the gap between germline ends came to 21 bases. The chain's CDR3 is CASRGEIGTAATQYF. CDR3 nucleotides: TGTGCCAGCAGGGGCGAAATAGGAACAGCCGCGACCCAGTACTTC.

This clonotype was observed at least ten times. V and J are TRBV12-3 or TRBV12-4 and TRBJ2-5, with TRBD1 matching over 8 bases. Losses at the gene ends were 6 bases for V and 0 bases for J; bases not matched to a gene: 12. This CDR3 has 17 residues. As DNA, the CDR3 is TGTGCCAGCAGACCGGGTAACAGGGGGTCAAACCAAGAGACCCAGTACTTC. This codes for CASRPGNRGSNQETQYF.

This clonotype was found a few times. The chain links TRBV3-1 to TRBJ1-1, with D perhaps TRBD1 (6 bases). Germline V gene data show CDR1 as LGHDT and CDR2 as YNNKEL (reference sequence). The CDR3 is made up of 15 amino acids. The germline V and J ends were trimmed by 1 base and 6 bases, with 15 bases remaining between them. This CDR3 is CASSQGRGGASEAFF. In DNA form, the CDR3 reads TGTGCCAGCAGCCAAGGGCGTGGGGGCGCGTCTGAAGCTTTCTTT.

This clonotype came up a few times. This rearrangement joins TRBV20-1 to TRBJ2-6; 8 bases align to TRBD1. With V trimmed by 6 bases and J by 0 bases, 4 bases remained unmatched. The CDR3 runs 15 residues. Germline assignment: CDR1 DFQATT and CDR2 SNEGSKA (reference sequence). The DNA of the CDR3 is TGCAGTGCAAGGGACAGGTCCTCTGGGGCCAACGTCCTGACTTTC. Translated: CSARDRSSGANVLTF.

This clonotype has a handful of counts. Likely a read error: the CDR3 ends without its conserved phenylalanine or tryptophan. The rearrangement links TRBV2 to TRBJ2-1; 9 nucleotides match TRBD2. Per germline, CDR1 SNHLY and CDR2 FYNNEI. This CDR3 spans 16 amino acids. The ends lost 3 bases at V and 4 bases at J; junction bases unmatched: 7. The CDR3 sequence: CASSESRAGGYNEQFL. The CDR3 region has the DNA TGTGCCAGCAGTGAGAGCCGGGCGGGAGGGTACAATGAGCAGTTCCTC.

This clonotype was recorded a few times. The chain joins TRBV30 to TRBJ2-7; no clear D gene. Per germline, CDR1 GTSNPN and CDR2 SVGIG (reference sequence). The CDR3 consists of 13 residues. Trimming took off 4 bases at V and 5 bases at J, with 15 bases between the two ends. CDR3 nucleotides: TGTGCCTGGAACGGTCTGTTTAAGAACGAGCAGTACTTC. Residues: CAWNGLFKNEQYF. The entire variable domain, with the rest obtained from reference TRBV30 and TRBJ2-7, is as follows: SQTIHQWPATLVQPVGSPLSLECTVEGTSNPNLYWYRQAAGRGLQLLFYSVGIGQISSEVPQNLSASRPQDRQFILSSKKLLLSDSGFYLCAWNGLFKNEQYFGPGTRLTVT.

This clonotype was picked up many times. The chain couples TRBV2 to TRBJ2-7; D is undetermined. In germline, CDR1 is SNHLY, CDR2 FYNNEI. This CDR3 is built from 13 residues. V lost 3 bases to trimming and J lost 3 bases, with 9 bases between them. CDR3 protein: CASSEESLYEQYF. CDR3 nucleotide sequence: TGTGCCAGCAGTGAGGAGAGCCTCTACGAGCAGTACTTC.

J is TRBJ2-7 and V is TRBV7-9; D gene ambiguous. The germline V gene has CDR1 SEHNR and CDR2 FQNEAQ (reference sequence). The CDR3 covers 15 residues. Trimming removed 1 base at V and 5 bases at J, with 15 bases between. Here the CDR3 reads CASSLEAGGRDEQYF. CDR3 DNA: TGTGCCAGCAGCTTAGAGGCTGGCGGTCGGGACGAGCAGTACTTC.

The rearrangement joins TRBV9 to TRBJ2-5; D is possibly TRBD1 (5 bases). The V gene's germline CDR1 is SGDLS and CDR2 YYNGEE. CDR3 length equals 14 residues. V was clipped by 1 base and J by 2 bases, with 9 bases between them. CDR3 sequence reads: CASSVSTEQETQYF. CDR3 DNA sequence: TGTGCCAGCAGCGTATCGACAGAACAAGAGACCCAGTACTTC.

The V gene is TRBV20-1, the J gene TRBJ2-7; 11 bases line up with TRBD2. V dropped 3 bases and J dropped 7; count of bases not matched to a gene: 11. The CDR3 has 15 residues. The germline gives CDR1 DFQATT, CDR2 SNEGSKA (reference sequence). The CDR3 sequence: CSASATSGDLKEQYF. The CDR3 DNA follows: TGCAGTGCTAGCGCGACTAGCGGGGACCTAAAGGAGCAGTACTTC.

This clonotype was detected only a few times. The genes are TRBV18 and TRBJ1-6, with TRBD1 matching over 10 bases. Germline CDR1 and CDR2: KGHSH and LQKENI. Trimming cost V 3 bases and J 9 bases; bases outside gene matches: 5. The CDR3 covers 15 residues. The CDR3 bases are TGTGCCAGCTCACCGGACAGGGGGGGAATTTCACCCCTCCACTTT. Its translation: CASSPDRGGISPLHF.

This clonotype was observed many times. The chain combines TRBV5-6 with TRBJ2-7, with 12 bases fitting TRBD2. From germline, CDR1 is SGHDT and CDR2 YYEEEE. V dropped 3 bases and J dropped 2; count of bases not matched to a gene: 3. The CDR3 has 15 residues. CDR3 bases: TGTGCCAGCAGCTCGTCTAGCGGGAGGGCCTACGAGCAGTACTTC. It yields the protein CASSSSSGRAYEQYF.

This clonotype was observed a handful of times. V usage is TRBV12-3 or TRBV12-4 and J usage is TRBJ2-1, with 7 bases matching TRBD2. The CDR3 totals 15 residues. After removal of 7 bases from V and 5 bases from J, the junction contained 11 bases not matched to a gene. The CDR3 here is CASKGWGGENNEQFF. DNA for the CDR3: TGTGCCAGCAAGGGGTGGGGAGGGGAAAACAATGAGCAGTTCTTC.

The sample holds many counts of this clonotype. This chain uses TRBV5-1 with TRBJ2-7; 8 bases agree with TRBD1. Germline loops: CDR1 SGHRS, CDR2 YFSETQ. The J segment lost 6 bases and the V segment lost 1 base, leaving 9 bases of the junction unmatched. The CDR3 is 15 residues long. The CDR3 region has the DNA TGCGCCAGCAGCTTGTCGGCAGGGGGCGAAGGCGAGCAGTACTTC. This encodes CASSLSAGGEGEQYF. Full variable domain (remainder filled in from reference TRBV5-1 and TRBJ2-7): KAGVTQTPRYLIKTRGQQVTLSCSPISGHRSVSWYQQTPGQGLQFLFEYFSETQRNKGNFPGRFSGRQFSNSRSEMNVSTLELGDSALYLCASSLSAGGEGEQYFGPGTRLTVT.

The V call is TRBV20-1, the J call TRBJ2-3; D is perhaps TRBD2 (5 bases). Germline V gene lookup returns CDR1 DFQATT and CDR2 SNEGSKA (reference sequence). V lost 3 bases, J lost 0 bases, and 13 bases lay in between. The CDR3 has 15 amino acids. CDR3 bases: TGCAGTGCTAGTTCGAGCGGACCAAGCACAGATACGCAGTATTTT. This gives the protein CSASSSGPSTDTQYF.